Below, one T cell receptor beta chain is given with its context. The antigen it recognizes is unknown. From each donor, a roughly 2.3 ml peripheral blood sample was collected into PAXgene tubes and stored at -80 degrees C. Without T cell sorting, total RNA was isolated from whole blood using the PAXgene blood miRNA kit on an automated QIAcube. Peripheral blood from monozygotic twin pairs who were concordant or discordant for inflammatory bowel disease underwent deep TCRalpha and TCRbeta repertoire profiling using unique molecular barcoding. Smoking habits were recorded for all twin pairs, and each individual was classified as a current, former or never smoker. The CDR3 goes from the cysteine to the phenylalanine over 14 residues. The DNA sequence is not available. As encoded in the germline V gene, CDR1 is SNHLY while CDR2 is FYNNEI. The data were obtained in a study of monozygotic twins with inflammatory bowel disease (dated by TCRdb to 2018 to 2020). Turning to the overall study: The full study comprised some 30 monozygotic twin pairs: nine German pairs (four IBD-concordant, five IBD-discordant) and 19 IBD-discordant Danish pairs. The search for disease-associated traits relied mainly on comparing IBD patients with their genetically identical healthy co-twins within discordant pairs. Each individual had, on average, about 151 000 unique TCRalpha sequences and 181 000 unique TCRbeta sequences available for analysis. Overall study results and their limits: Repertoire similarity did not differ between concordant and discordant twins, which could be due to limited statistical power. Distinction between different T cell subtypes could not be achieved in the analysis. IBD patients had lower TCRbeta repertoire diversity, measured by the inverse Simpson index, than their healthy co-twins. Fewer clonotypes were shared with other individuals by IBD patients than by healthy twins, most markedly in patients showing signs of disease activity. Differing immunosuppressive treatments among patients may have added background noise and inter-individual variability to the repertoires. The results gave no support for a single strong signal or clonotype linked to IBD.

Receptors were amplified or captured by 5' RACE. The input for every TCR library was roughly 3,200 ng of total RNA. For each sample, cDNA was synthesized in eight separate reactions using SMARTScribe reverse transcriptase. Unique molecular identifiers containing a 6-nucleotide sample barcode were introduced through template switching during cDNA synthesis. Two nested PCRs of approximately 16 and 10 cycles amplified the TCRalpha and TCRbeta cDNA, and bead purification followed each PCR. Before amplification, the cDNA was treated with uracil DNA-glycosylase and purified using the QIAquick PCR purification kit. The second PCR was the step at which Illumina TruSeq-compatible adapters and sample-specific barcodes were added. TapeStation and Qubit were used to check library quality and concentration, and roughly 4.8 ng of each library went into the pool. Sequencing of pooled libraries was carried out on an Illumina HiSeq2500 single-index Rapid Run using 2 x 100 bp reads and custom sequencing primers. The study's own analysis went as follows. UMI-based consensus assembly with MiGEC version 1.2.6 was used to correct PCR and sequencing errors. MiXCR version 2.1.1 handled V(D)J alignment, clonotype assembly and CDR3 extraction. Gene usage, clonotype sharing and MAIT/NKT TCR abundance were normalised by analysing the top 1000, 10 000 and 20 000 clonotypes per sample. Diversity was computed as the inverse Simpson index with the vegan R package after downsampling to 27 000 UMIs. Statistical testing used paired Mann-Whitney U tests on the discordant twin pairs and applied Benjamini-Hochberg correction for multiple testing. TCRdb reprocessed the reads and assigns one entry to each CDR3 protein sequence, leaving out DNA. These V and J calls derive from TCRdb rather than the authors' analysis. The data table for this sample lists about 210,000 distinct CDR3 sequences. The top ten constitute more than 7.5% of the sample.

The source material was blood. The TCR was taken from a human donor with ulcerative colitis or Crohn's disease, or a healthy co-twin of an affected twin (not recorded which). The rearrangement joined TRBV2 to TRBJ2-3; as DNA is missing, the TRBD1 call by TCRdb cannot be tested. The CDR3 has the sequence CASVTGGATDTQYF.